What follows is one T cell receptor (beta chain) and its context. The data originate from a study of shared clonotypes between healthy human individuals. Per the authors' pipeline: Junction-only sequences without quality scores came from ImmunoSEQ, so filtering differed. The repertoire was sequenced with immunoSEQ multiplex PCR; TCRdb's copy has only in-frame clones and lacks some. The V and J calls and clone size were taken over from that table, and D and trimming were inferred from the DNA. Counted here are over a million clones, roughly 96% occurring once; the ten biggest clones make up approximately 1.1%. This CDR3 has 14 amino acids. Trimming removed 5 bases from V and 3 bases from J; junction bases left unmatched: 6. CDR1 is LNHDA and CDR2 is SQIVND in the germline V gene (reference sequence).

The clonotype was recovered from a man younger than 40 in good health. V usage is TRBV19 and J usage is TRBJ2-7; 8 nucleotides agree with TRBD1. The specimen sequenced was naive CD4+ T cells sorted from blood. Subset in this sample: CD45RA+ positively selected. In DNA form, the CDR3 reads TGTGCCAGTAGTCCCGGGACAGGTATCTACGAGCAGTACTTC. Encoded protein: CASSPGTGIYEQYF.